This entry concerns a single T cell receptor (beta chain). The antigen this receptor binds is unknown. Base qualities are not at hand, and no much larger clone is one base apart. CDR1 and CDR2 are read off the germline V gene as LGHNA and YSLEER. V sheds 0 bases and J sheds 10 bases, leaving 15 bases between their ends. The CDR3 measures 14 amino acids from cysteine to phenylalanine. Of the read, only the CDR3 DNA is kept; its 42 bases are in frame from base 1. The data belong to a study of shared clonotypes between healthy human individuals (dated by TCRdb to 2019 to 2021). Regarding the complete study: Three men and two women, aged 18 to 49 years, made up the cohort. For each donor, CD4 naive and CD4 memory were each given three plates, CD8 naive was given two plates, and CD8 memory was given one plate. The study deeply sequenced blood TCR repertoires of about 5 healthy adults to estimate repertoire size and the extent of clonotype sharing between individuals. Different laboratories and diverse techniques were used to prepare libraries and sequence TCR repertoires, to increase sequencing depth and limit assay-specific biases. Per donor, leukapheresis produced somewhere between about 0.94 and 9 billion PBMCs. General study outcomes and caveats: Based on pairwise subsampling, the degree of clonotype sharing among donors was expected to be affected by sequencing depth. Naive subsets generally had larger estimated clonotype richness than memory subsets. Sharing across several donors was observed for roughly 5.4% of naive CD4, over 3% of naive CD8, 2% to 2.5% of memory CD4, and about 0.38% of memory CD8 clonotypes. Incomplete sequencing was indicated by rarefaction of sorted-subset datasets, despite the large sequencing depth. Because the study included a small number of donors, the genetic and exposure-history diversity represented was limited. Compared with non-shared clonotypes, clonotypes shared by all four sorted-subset donors had higher generation probabilities. Sampling was limited to blood, and TCR repertoires in tissue likely differ from TCR repertoires in blood.

CD8 naive samples consisted of CD45RO-negative cells that were positively selected for CCR7, yielding a CD45RA+CCR7+ population without TemRA cells. Donors were healthy HIV-negative adults with no recently reported acute infections or vaccinations. Only Caucasian adults living in Nashville, Tennessee, USA were represented among the donors. After blood collection by leukapheresis, PBMCs were isolated using Ficoll-Histopaque density gradient centrifugation and then cryopreserved in the vapor phase of liquid nitrogen. Analytical flow cytometry was used to check the purity and quantity of each magnetically sorted T cell population. From each sorted fraction, genomic DNA was isolated and quantified by UV absorbance on a Nanodrop 2000c. Using the deep immunoSEQ assay, multiplex PCR amplified TCR CDR3 regions from genomic DNA. Extracted genomic DNA from each cell subset was spread evenly across all wells of several immunoSEQ 96-well plates, with each plate serving as a replicate. For sorted subsets, each replicate PCR was loaded with roughly 190 ng genomic DNA, equivalent to 25,000 to 35,000 T cell genomes. The purified libraries were quantified using a Qubit 3.0 fluorometer, sized with a Bioanalyzer 2100, and then quantified again using the KAPA Library Quantification kit. A separate single-read 150-cycle Illumina NextSeq 550 flow cell was used to sequence each immunoSEQ 96-well plate. As for how the authors treated the data: Because the immunoSEQ output held only junctional sequences and lacked quality scores, the filtering could not match the filtering applied to full-length reads. Sequences were annotated with PyIR, a Python wrapper for IgBLAST v1.9, and V/J genes and CDR3 were assigned using IMGT germline references. Any read was removed if the V/J assignment was weak (E-value above 1e-6), the CDR3 was missing, or the read contained stop codons, out-of-frame junctions, or ambiguous translated residues. V3J clonotypes were defined as sequences sharing an identical inferred V gene, J gene, and CDR3 amino acid sequence. The percentage overlap between two repertoires was calculated by dividing the number of shared unique clonotypes by the size of the smaller repertoire. Three approaches were used to assess repertoire richness: RTK rarefaction, the Chao1 estimator, and Recon v2.1 estimates of unobserved clonotypes. Generation probabilities for all TCRbeta clonotypes obtained by the gDNA method from a handful of donors were computed using OLGA. The source is immuneACCESS, and TCRdb retained only in-frame sequences with V and J called. Part of the clones is not carried over; for the studies checked, unresolved V genes explain less than half of this, and the remainder is unexplained. V, J and clone size derive from that table, while D and trimming were established from the DNA sequence. The sample table records about 680,000 clones; about 90% of these occur just once. The top ten constitute approximately 24% of the sample.

The sequence is built from TRBV4-3 and TRBJ1-2, and possibly TRBD1, on 5 matching bases. Sequencing used naive CD8+ T cells sorted from blood. Read against the paper, the sample's cell subset or site label means: CD45RA+CCR7+. The source of this sequence is a man younger than 40 in good health. The DNA sequence is as follows: TGCGCCAGCAGCCAAGATCTAGGGGTTAAGGTCTACACCTTC. The encoded protein is CASSQDLGVKVYTF.